These 25 T cell receptor beta chains were all obtained from the same sample, sequenced in a study of monozygotic twins with inflammatory bowel disease. TCRdb re-called the 5' RACE reads and gives one entry per CDR3 protein, without DNA. Its table lists nearly 450,000 distinct CDR3 sequences. The sample consisted of blood. The source of these receptors is a human donor with ulcerative colitis or Crohn's disease, or a healthy co-twin of an affected twin (not recorded which).

The chain is built from TRBV4-3 and TRBJ2-6; TCRdb's D call of TRBD2 is untestable without DNA. This CDR3 has 18 amino acids. Per the germline V gene, CDR1 is LGHNA and CDR2 is YSLEER. CDR3 amino acids: CASSQESYRASGANVLTF.

The chain couples TRBV4-1 to TRBJ2-1; absent DNA, TCRdb's TRBD1 call cannot be checked. This CDR3 spans 17 amino acids. CDR1 is MGHRA and CDR2 is YSYEKL in the germline V gene. CDR3 amino acids: CASSQGPLDDRNNEQFF.

The rearrangement uses TRBV7-9 and TRBJ2-7; the D gene TCRdb calls, TRBD2, cannot be checked with no DNA. The CDR3 consists of 15 residues. Per germline, CDR1 SEHNR and CDR2 FQNEAQ (reference sequence). The CDR3 reads CASSLGRRYSYEQYF. The full variable domain, its missing parts supplied by reference TRBV7-9 and TRBJ2-7, is DTGVSQNPRHKITKRGQNVTFRCDPISEHNRLYWYRQTLGQGPEFLTYFQNEAQLEKSRLLSDRFSAERPKGSFSTLEIQRTEQGDSAMYLCASSLGRRYSYEQYFGPGTRLTVT.

The J gene is TRBJ2-2, the V gene TRBV7-3; TCRdb's D gene call, TRBD2, goes unchecked for lack of DNA. The CDR3 length is 16 residues. Per the germline V gene, CDR1 is SGHTA and CDR2 is FQGTGA. The CDR3 here is CASSPRPLAGLGELFF.

The chain is built from TRBV9 and TRBJ2-1; TCRdb proposes TRBD1, but this gene call is untestable without DNA. The germline gives CDR1 SGDLS, CDR2 YYNGEE. The CDR3 covers 13 residues. The CDR3 reads CASSAGRGNEQFF.

V usage is TRBV12-3 or TRBV12-4 and J usage is TRBJ1-1; the TCRdb call, TRBD1, lacks DNA for checking. The CDR3 covers 15 residues. This CDR3 reads CASMPQTGVATEAFF.

This sequence joins TRBV7-2 and TRBJ1-6. Germline loops: CDR1 SGHTA, CDR2 FQGNSA. CDR3 size: 15 residues. CDR3 in amino acids: CASSLASAVNSPLHF.

V is TRBV9 and J is TRBJ2-5; the D call of TRBD2 rests on TCRdb alone, since no DNA is present to check it. This CDR3 spans 13 amino acids. CDR1 and CDR2 from the germline V gene are SGDLS and YYNGEE. This CDR3 is CASSVGGSLTQYF. The complete variable domain, with remaining parts taken from reference TRBV9 and TRBJ2-5, reads DSGVTQTPKHLITATGQRVTLRCSPRSGDLSVYWYQQSLDQGLQFLIQYYNGEERAKGNILERFSAQQFPDLHSELNLSSLELGDSALYFCASSVGGSLTQYFGPGTRLLVL.

The chain couples TRBV5-1 to TRBJ1-2; there is no DNA to check the TCRdb D call of TRBD1. Germline CDR1 is SGHRS and CDR2 is YFSETQ. The CDR3 runs to 14 residues. The CDR3 loop is CASSLPGGNYGYTF.

J is TRBJ1-5 and V is TRBV12-3 or TRBV12-4. The CDR3 loop spans 12 amino acids. CDR3 loop: CASKDSNQPQHF.

V gene TRBV5-1 combines with J gene TRBJ1-2. Germline CDR1 reads SGHRS; CDR2 reads YFSETQ. This CDR3 spans 12 amino acids. The CDR3 region is CASSWEGSGYTF. Full variable domain (remainder filled in from reference TRBV5-1 and TRBJ1-2): KAGVTQTPRYLIKTRGQQVTLSCSPISGHRSVSWYQQTPGQGLQFLFEYFSETQRNKGNFPGRFSGRQFSNSRSEMNVSTLELGDSALYLCASSWEGSGYTFGSGTRLTVV.

The chain joins TRBV29-1 to TRBJ2-3. CDR3 length: 12 residues. Germline loops: CDR1 SQVTM, CDR2 ANQGSEA. The CDR3 spells CSVDDYTDTQYF.

J is TRBJ2-3 and V is TRBV20-1; with no DNA, the TCRdb D assignment of TRBD2 cannot be verified. Germline CDR1 is DFQATT and CDR2 is SNEGSKA (reference sequence). This CDR3 has 15 residues. The CDR3: CSALGPAGSTDTQYF.

The J gene is TRBJ2-7, the V gene TRBV7-2; TCRdb reports TRBD1, a call that lacks DNA to check it against. CDR1 is SGHTA, CDR2 FQGNSA, per germline. This CDR3 region has 16 residues. The CDR3 protein is CASSLSPGQSRGEQYF.

The chain couples TRBV10-3 to TRBJ2-5; TCRdb's D call, TRBD1, is unchecked because there is no DNA. Germline-derived CDR1 and CDR2 are ENHRY and SYGVKD. The CDR3 is 13 amino acids. The chain's CDR3 is CAISVGEGETQYF.

The chain carries TRBV5-1 and TRBJ2-3; TCRdb indicates TRBD2, and absent DNA this call remains unverified. The CDR3 is made up of 16 amino acids. CDR1 SGHRS and CDR2 YFSETQ come from the germline V gene. This CDR3 reads CASSLGTSGNTDTQYF. The variable domain in full, with the rest retrieved from reference TRBV5-1 and TRBJ2-3, is KAGVTQTPRYLIKTRGQQVTLSCSPISGHRSVSWYQQTPGQGLQFLFEYFSETQRNKGNFPGRFSGRQFSNSRSEMNVSTLELGDSALYLCASSLGTSGNTDTQYFGPGTRLTVL.

The rearrangement uses TRBV20-1 and TRBJ2-3; TCRdb indicates TRBD2, and absent DNA this call remains unverified. There are 14 residues in the CDR3. Germline lookup yields CDR1 DFQATT and CDR2 SNEGSKA (reference sequence). CDR3 sequence reads: CSAPSAGEVDTQYF.

The V and J genes are TRBV20-1 and TRBJ2-1; TCRdb calls TRBD2, which cannot be checked without DNA. Germline-derived CDR1 and CDR2 are DFQATT and SNEGSKA (reference sequence). The CDR3 runs to 17 residues. CDR3 sequence: CSASTSGGVSSYNEQFF.

CDR3: CASSSNRRTEAFF. The chain links TRBV28 to TRBJ1-1; the TCRdb D gene call, TRBD1, has no DNA to confirm it. Germline V gives CDR1 MDHEN, CDR2 SYDVKM. The CDR3 has 13 residues.

The chain joins TRBV18 to TRBJ1-3; as DNA is missing, the TRBD1 call by TCRdb cannot be tested. Germline V CDR1 and CDR2: KGHSH, LQKENI. The CDR3 covers 15 residues. CDR3 protein: CASSQQGIAGNTIYF.

V gene TRBV14 combines with J gene TRBJ2-7. The length of the CDR3 is 16 residues. Germline V gene data show CDR1 as SGHDN and CDR2 as FVKESK. CDR3 loop: CASSQGLTFDSYEQYF.

The chain carries TRBV7-2 and TRBJ2-7. CDR3 size: 14 residues. Per the germline V gene, CDR1 is SGHTA and CDR2 is FQGNSA. The CDR3 here is CASSLSGYSYEQYF. Full variable domain (missing parts from reference TRBV7-2 and TRBJ2-7): GAGVSQSPSNKVTEKGKDVELRCDPISGHTALYWYRQSLGQGLEFLIYFQGNSAPDKSGLPSDRFSAERTGGSVSTLTIQRTQQEDSAVYLCASSLSGYSYEQYFGPGTRLTVT.

The rearrangement joins TRBV6-2 or TRBV6-3 to TRBJ1-1. Per germline, CDR1 MNHEY and CDR2 SVGEGT. The CDR3 has 13 amino acids. CDR3: CASSHTGETKAFF.

CDR3: CSASGPGLGYEQYF. The V and J genes are TRBV20-1 and TRBJ2-7; absent DNA, TCRdb's TRBD2 call cannot be checked. The germline gives CDR1 DFQATT, CDR2 SNEGSKA (reference sequence). This CDR3 contains 14 residues.

V is TRBV5-1 and J is TRBJ2-5; TCRdb proposes TRBD1, but this gene call is untestable without DNA. This CDR3 is 14 amino acids long. Germline lookup yields CDR1 SGHRS and CDR2 YFSETQ. The CDR3 region is CASSRTGIGETQYF.